The T cell receptor (beta chain) under discussion was sequenced for a study of metastatic and nonmetastatic thyroid tumors. For the study at large: Across peripheral blood and tumor or nodule tissue samples taken from malignant and benign thyroid patients, the repertoires were compared with one another.

The CDR3 sequence is 16 residues long. V shed 3 bases, J shed 8 bases, and the junction held 7 bases outside the gene matches. The germline V gene encodes CDR1 KGHSH and CDR2 LQKENI. As originally analysed: Researchers built a distant-metastasis classifier for papillary thyroid cancer that drew on CDR3 differences across clinicopathological groups. TCRdb reanalyzed the PCR reads via MiXCR. Here the V and J calls rest on TCRdb's processing, not on the authors' analysis. The sample has 70,000 or so clones, 14% seen once. There were no patients who had received any treatment before thyroid surgery. Regarding the study as a whole: The study reportedly found significantly higher TCR beta diversity in malignant thyroid tumors than benign nodules, in blood and tumor.

This clone has at least ten counts. What it binds is unknown. The receptor was isolated from a male donor with papillary thyroid cancer or a benign thyroid nodule (not recorded which). Some clones in this sample may be carry-over from other donors' samples. The chain recombines TRBV18 with TRBJ2-4, with 13 nucleotides matching TRBD2. The specimen sequenced was blood. The CDR3 loop reads CASSPPGLAGRDIQYF. DNA of the CDR3: TGTGCCAGCTCACCCCCGGGACTAGCGGGGAGGGACATTCAGTACTTC.